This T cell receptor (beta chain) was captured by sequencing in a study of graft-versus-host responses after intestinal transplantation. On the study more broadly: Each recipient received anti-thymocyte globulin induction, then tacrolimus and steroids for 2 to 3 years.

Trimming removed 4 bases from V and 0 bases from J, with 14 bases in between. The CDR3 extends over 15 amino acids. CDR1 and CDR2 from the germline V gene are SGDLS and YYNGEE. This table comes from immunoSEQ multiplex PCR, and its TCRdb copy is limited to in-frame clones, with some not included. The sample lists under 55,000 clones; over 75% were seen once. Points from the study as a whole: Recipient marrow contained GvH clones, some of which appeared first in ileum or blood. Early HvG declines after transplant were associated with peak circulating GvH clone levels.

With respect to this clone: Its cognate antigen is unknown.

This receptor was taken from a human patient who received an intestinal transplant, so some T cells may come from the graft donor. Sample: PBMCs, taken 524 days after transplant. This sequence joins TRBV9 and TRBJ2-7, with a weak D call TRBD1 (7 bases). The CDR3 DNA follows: TGTGCCAGCAGCCCCGCAGGGGGGAGCTCCTACGAGCAGTACTTC. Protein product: CASSPAGGSSYEQYF.